Shown below are 21 T cell receptor beta chains from a single sample sequenced in a study of blood T cells in healthy people across ages. Through a sample-barcoded 5' primer and a J-beta primer mix, a second PCR was run for roughly 6 to 12 cycles. Each CDR3 protein is one row after TCRdb ran MiXCR on the 5' RACE reads. The sample consists of about a million distinct CDR3 sequences, more than 30% of them appearing once. Sequenced input: blood. These receptors were collected from a man between 18 and 29 years old in good health.

This clonotype occurred a few times. J is TRBJ1-4 and V is TRBV7-2; D is undetermined. This CDR3 spans 15 amino acids. Per the germline V gene, CDR1 is SGHTA and CDR2 is FQGNSA. Between the trimmed V and J ends, which lost 5 bases and 7 bases, there was a span of 17 bases. The CDR3 region has the DNA TGTGCCAGCAGCGTAGGCTCTCCCCGGGGTGAAAAACTGTTTTTT. It specifies CASSVGSPRGEKLFF. Full variable domain (missing parts from reference TRBV7-2 and TRBJ1-4): GAGVSQSPSNKVTEKGKDVELRCDPISGHTALYWYRQSLGQGLEFLIYFQGNSAPDKSGLPSDRFSAERTGGSVSTLTIQRTQQEDSAVYLCASSVGSPRGEKLFFGSGTQLSVL.

V usage is TRBV20-1 and J usage is TRBJ1-2; D might be TRBD1 (5 bases). Germline-derived CDR1 and CDR2 are DFQATT and SNEGSKA (reference sequence). The CDR3 runs 14 residues. V dropped 0 bases and J dropped 4 bases, with 12 bases sitting between them. Written as DNA, the CDR3 is TGCAGTGCTAGAGATACCGGGGGGTTCTATGGCTACACCTTC. Its translation is CSARDTGGFYGYTF.

The chain joins TRBV29-1 to TRBJ1-4, with 8 bases lining up with TRBD1. After removal of 4 bases from V and 4 bases from J, the junction contained 8 bases not matched to a gene. The CDR3 is 15 amino acids. Germline V gives CDR1 SQVTM, CDR2 ANQGSEA. This chain's CDR3 is CSVGFATGVNEKLFF. The DNA for the CDR3 is TGCAGCGTTGGTTTCGCGACAGGGGTTAATGAAAAACTGTTTTTT.

The rearrangement links TRBV24-1 to TRBJ2-1, with D possibly TRBD1 on 5 matching bases. V was trimmed by 5 bases and J by 2 bases, leaving 9 bases between them. The germline V gene encodes CDR1 KGHDR and CDR2 SFDVKD. This CDR3 is built from 14 residues. This CDR3 reads CATSGGRTYNEQFF. CDR3 in DNA: TGTGCCACCAGTGGGGGCAGAACCTACAATGAGCAGTTCTTC.

CDR3 protein: CSAGTGSSYEQYF. The DNA for the CDR3 is TGCAGTGCCGGCACAGGAAGCTCCTACGAGCAGTACTTC. The chain couples TRBV20-1 to TRBJ2-7; maybe TRBD1 (5 bases). Trimming shortened V by 6 bases and J by 0 bases, and 12 bases separated the two germline ends. The CDR3 has 13 residues. The V gene's germline CDR1 is DFQATT and CDR2 SNEGSKA (reference sequence).

This chain uses TRBV7-9 with TRBJ2-5; the D gene is possibly TRBD2 (5 bases). The CDR3 covers 15 residues. V was shortened by 5 bases and J by 1 base, with 14 bases between the two germline ends. Germline V gives CDR1 SEHNR, CDR2 FQNEAQ (reference sequence). The CDR3 region is CASSTTWRAQETQYF. The CDR3 DNA is TGTGCCAGCAGCACTACATGGCGGGCCCAAGAGACCCAGTACTTC.

The chain links TRBV6-6 to TRBJ1-4, with D possibly being TRBD1 (5 bases). CDR3 length: 16 amino acids. V lost 4 bases and J 0 bases, leaving 12 bases between the germline ends. Germline assignment: CDR1 MNHNY and CDR2 SVGAGI (reference sequence). DNA of the CDR3: TGTGCCAGCAGTTCCCGAGGGGCATCAACTAATGAAAAACTGTTTTTT. Translation gives CASSSRGASTNEKLFF.

The chain couples TRBV6-6 to TRBJ1-1; D is unresolved. With 5 bases removed from V and 5 bases from J, the gap between germline ends came to 15 bases. In germline, CDR1 is MNHNY, CDR2 SVGAGI (reference sequence). The CDR3 length is 14 residues. The CDR3 here is CASSRLGVDTEAFF. CDR3 sequence (DNA): TGTGCCAGCAGTCGACTTGGGGTGGATACTGAAGCTTTCTTT.

The rearrangement joins TRBV29-1 to TRBJ1-4; no reliable D call. Trimming took off 5 bases at V and 4 bases at J, with 14 bases between the two ends. Germline V CDR1 and CDR2: SQVTM, ANQGSEA. This CDR3 is built from 14 residues. The DNA of the CDR3 is TGCAGCGTTCTCGCGGACGATTTTAATGAAAAACTGTTTTTT. Translation gives CSVLADDFNEKLFF. Together with reference TRBV29-1 and TRBJ1-4, the CDR3 gives the full variable domain: SAVISQKPSRDICQRGTSLTIQCQVDSQVTMMFWYRQQPGQSLTLIATANQGSEATYESGFVIDKFPISRPNLTFSTLTVSNMSPEDSSIYLCSVLADDFNEKLFFGSGTQLSVL.

This chain joins TRBV10-3 and TRBJ2-7, with TRBD1 matching over 9 bases. V was clipped by 2 bases and J by 4 bases; unmatched bases: 3. The CDR3 extends over 14 amino acids. From germline, CDR1 is ENHRY and CDR2 SYGVKD. The CDR3 spells CAISELQGAYEQYF. As DNA, the CDR3 is TGTGCCATCAGTGAGCTACAGGGGGCTTACGAGCAGTACTTC.

V usage is TRBV30 and J usage is TRBJ1-5, with D possibly TRBD1 on 5 matching bases. Germline V gene lookup returns CDR1 GTSNPN and CDR2 SVGIG (reference sequence). Trimming shortened V by 0 bases and J by 9 bases, and 18 bases separated the two germline ends. The CDR3 totals 15 residues. As DNA, the CDR3 is TGTGCCTGGAGTGTAGAGGGGTCGAACCAGAGGCCCCAGCATTTT. This translates into CAWSVEGSNQRPQHF.

The chain combines TRBV20-1 with TRBJ2-7; possible D gene TRBD1, 8 bases. V lost 6 bases and J 0 bases, leaving 15 bases between the germline ends. CDR3 length: 14 amino acids. Germline V gives CDR1 DFQATT, CDR2 SNEGSKA (reference sequence). Here the CDR3 DNA reads TGCAGTGCACAGACAGGGGACTACTCCTACGAGCAGTACTTC. Translation gives CSAQTGDYSYEQYF.

The J gene is TRBJ1-1, the V gene TRBV27, with D perhaps matching TRBD1 (6 bases). The germline V gene encodes CDR1 MNHEY and CDR2 SMNVEV (reference sequence). Trimming pared 5 bases from V and 4 bases from J, leaving 20 bases between. This CDR3 spans 16 amino acids. The CDR3 DNA sequence: TGTGCCAGCAGTCCCCGTAGGGGGGGCCAAGGCACTGAAGCTTTCTTT. Encoded protein: CASSPRRGGQGTEAFF.

The chain recombines TRBV6-6 with TRBJ2-7, with 11 bases that match TRBD1. Trimming cost V 6 bases and J 2 bases; bases outside gene matches: 9. This CDR3 contains 16 residues. Germline CDR1 MNHNY, CDR2 SVGAGI (reference sequence). The CDR3 loop reads CASRPDRGRLAYEQYF. Here the CDR3 DNA reads TGTGCCAGCAGACCGGACAGGGGGCGACTAGCCTACGAGCAGTACTTC.

The CDR3 spells CASSLNLGQGTEAFF. The CDR3 nucleotides read TGTGCCAGCAGCTTAAACCTGGGACAGGGAACTGAAGCTTTCTTT. The chain carries TRBV7-3 and TRBJ1-1, with 9 positions matching TRBD1. Germline-derived CDR1 and CDR2 are SGHTA and FQGTGA. V trimming: 1 base; J trimming: 5 bases; junction bases outside the gene matches: 5. The CDR3 spans 15 residues.

This rearrangement joins TRBV12-3 or TRBV12-4 to TRBJ1-2; D call uncertain. The length of the CDR3 is 13 residues. The V end lost 6 bases, the J end lost 3 bases, and 11 bases lay between the germline ends. The CDR3 DNA is TGTGCCAGCAGACCCCTCGGGGACTATGGCTACACCTTC. Translated, it gives CASRPLGDYGYTF.

This rearrangement joins TRBV12-3 or TRBV12-4 to TRBJ2-3; TRBD1 might be the D (5 bases). The germline V and J ends were trimmed by 1 base and 3 bases, with 11 bases remaining between them. CDR3 size: 15 residues. CDR3 sequence: CASSLVRVGTDTQYF. CDR3 sequence (DNA): TGTGCCAGCAGTTTAGTCAGGGTAGGAACAGATACGCAGTATTTT.

The chain links TRBV12-3 or TRBV12-4 to TRBJ1-5; no clear D gene. Trimming removed 6 bases from V and 4 bases from J, with 10 bases in between. This CDR3 contains 13 residues. The CDR3 bases are TGTGCCAGCAGGATACGGGAGAATCAGCCCCAGCATTTT. Its protein is CASRIRENQPQHF.

This clonotype was counted only a few times. The rearrangement uses TRBV6-6 and TRBJ1-4; no clear D gene. Trimming took 0 bases from V and 13 from J, leaving 9 bases between them. The CDR3 has 12 residues. Germline CDR1 reads MNHNY; CDR2 reads SVGAGI (reference sequence). CDR3 in amino acids: CASSYSFARLFF. In DNA form, the CDR3 reads TGTGCCAGCAGTTACTCGTTCGCCCGACTGTTTTTT.

This clonotype has more than one count but fewer than ten. The chain links TRBV4-2 to TRBJ2-1; tentative D call: TRBD2 (6 bases). The germline V gene has CDR1 LGHNA and CDR2 YNFKEQ. The CDR3 has 13 residues. V lost 4 bases to trimming and J lost 8 bases, with 12 bases between them. The CDR3 coding sequence is TGTGCCAGCAGCCTTATCAGGGAGGATGAGCAGTTCTTC. This translates into CASSLIREDEQFF.

This clonotype appeared a few times. The V call is TRBV20-1, the J call TRBJ2-1; 13 bases match TRBD2. Germline V gene lookup returns CDR1 DFQATT and CDR2 SNEGSKA (reference sequence). The V gene end was trimmed by 8 bases and the J gene end by 6 bases; junction bases not matched to a gene: 7. The CDR3 contains 14 residues. DNA of the CDR3: TGCAGTTCAGCCGGGACTAGCGGGGTCAATGAGCAGTTCTTC. Its translation: CSSAGTSGVNEQFF.